Listed below are T cell receptor beta chains from one sample, sequenced in a study of cytomegalovirus exposure and HLA in healthy donors. Profiled with immunoSEQ multiplex PCR; TCRdb holds only in-frame clones, not every one. The table for this sample gives roughly 120,000 clones. Sequencing input: PBMCs. The source is a man in his forties or fifties in good health and CMV-seronegative. CDR3s include the opening cysteine and the closing phenylalanine or tryptophan. D genes are given only for firm matches.

V: TRBV25-1
J: TRBJ2-5
D: TRBD1
CDR3: CASRERWGRGQETQYF
DNA: TGTGCCAGCAGAGAGCGGTGGGGCAGGGGGCAAGAGACCCAGTACTTC

V: TRBV7-2
J: TRBJ1-2
D: TRBD1
CDR3: CASSSYRGGGYTF
DNA: TGTGCCAGCAGCTCATACAGGGGAGGCGGCTACACCTTC

V: TRBV28
J: TRBJ2-7
D: -
CDR3: CASRYRTDEQYF
DNA: TGTGCCAGCAGGTACCGGACAGACGAGCAGTACTTC

V: TRBV5-5
J: TRBJ2-5
D: -
CDR3: CASSWTGGAETQYF
DNA: TGTGCCAGCAGCTGGACCGGCGGGGCAGAGACCCAGTACTTC

V: TRBV6-5
J: TRBJ2-5
D: -
CDR3: CASSYSGGRETQYF
DNA: TGTGCCAGCAGTTACTCCGGGGGGCGGGAGACCCAGTACTTC

V: TRBV11-2
J: TRBJ1-5
D: -
CDR3: CASSTPRQARNQPQHF
DNA: TGTGCCAGCAGCACCCCCCGACAGGCCCGCAATCAGCCCCAGCATTTT

V: TRBV5-1
J: TRBJ1-6
D: TRBD1
CDR3: CASSLGTGPNSPLHF
DNA: TGCGCCAGCAGCTTGGGGACAGGTCCCAATTCACCCCTCCACTTT

V: TRBV9
J: TRBJ2-1
D: -
CDR3: CASSPISGYNEQFF
DNA: TGTGCCAGCAGCCCTATTAGCGGATACAATGAGCAGTTCTTC

V: TRBV5-1
J: TRBJ2-1
D: -
CDR3: CASSLAIAYNEQFF
DNA: TGCGCCAGCAGCTTAGCTATCGCCTACAATGAGCAGTTCTTC

V: TRBV7-2
J: TRBJ2-5
D: TRBD1
CDR3: CASSRTGSETQYF
DNA: TGTGCCAGCAGCCGGACAGGTTCGGAGACCCAGTACTTC

V: TRBV30
J: TRBJ1-6
D: TRBD1
CDR3: CAWSGPGTANSPLHF
DNA: TGTGCCTGGAGTGGGCCCGGGACAGCAAATTCACCCCTCCACTTT

V: TRBV18
J: TRBJ1-1
D: -
CDR3: CASSPSGGYTEAFF
DNA: TGTGCCAGCTCACCATCGGGGGGTTACACTGAAGCTTTCTTT

V: TRBV2
J: TRBJ2-1
D: -
CDR3: CASSETTGVREQFF
DNA: TGTGCCAGCAGTGAAACGACCGGGGTCCGAGAGCAGTTCTTC

V: TRBV28
J: TRBJ2-7
D: -
CDR3: CASSFLVSYEQYF
DNA: TGTGCCAGCAGTTTTCTCGTCTCCTACGAGCAGTACTTC

V: TRBV6-5
J: TRBJ2-1
D: -
CDR3: CASRTGTPRTEQFF
DNA: TGTGCCAGCAGAACGGGGACTCCCCGCACCGAGCAGTTCTTC

V: TRBV11-3
J: TRBJ2-5
D: -
CDR3: CASSFTRSEETQYF
DNA: TGTGCCAGCAGCTTCACTAGGAGTGAAGAGACCCAGTACTTC

V: TRBV7-3
J: TRBJ1-5
D: TRBD1
CDR3: CASSPGTGQPQHF
DNA: TGTGCCAGCAGCCCGGGGACAGGGCAGCCCCAGCATTTT

V: TRBV6-1
J: TRBJ2-7
D: -
CDR3: CASRGSYEQYF
DNA: TGTGCCAGCCGGGGGTCCTACGAGCAGTACTTC

V: TRBV4-3
J: TRBJ2-7
D: TRBD1
CDR3: CASSQAWTGGYEQYF
DNA: TGCGCCAGCAGCCAGGCGTGGACAGGGGGCTACGAGCAGTACTTC

V: TRBV7-9
J: TRBJ2-7
D: TRBD1
CDR3: CASSLGDRVYSYEQYF
DNA: TGTGCCAGCAGCTTAGGGGACAGGGTCTACTCCTACGAGCAGTACTTC

V: TRBV5-1
J: TRBJ2-3
D: -
CDR3: CASSRDLDTQYF
DNA: TGCGCCAGCAGCAGAGATCTAGATACGCAGTATTTT

V: TRBV23-1
J: TRBJ2-7
D: TRBD1
CDR3: CASSHFLRDRYYEQYF
DNA: TGCGCCAGCAGTCACTTCCTCCGGGACAGATACTACGAGCAGTACTTC

V: TRBV11-2
J: TRBJ2-5
D: -
CDR3: CASSLDQTYQETQYF
DNA: TGTGCCAGCAGCTTAGATCAGACTTACCAAGAGACCCAGTACTTC

V: TRBV5-4
J: TRBJ1-4
D: TRBD1
CDR3: CASSPRGTGEGEKLFF
DNA: TGTGCCAGCAGCCCCCGAGGGACAGGGGAGGGTGAAAAACTGTTTTTT

V: TRBV30
J: TRBJ1-6
D: -
CDR3: CAWESTGGTYNSPLHF
DNA: TGTGCCTGGGAGTCGACCGGGGGAACGTATAATTCACCCCTCCACTTT

V: TRBV6-6
J: TRBJ2-7
D: TRBD1
CDR3: CASRTGGHYTYEQYF
DNA: TGTGCCAGCAGGACAGGGGGCCACTACACCTACGAGCAGTACTTC

V: TRBV28
J: TRBJ1-5
D: -
CDR3: CASRDLGQGNQPQHF
DNA: TGTGCCAGCAGAGACCTCGGACAAGGCAATCAGCCCCAGCATTTT

V: TRBV5-8
J: TRBJ2-5
D: TRBD2
CDR3: CASSSGLAGGLQETQYF
DNA: TGTGCCAGCAGCTCGGGACTAGCGGGAGGGCTACAAGAGACCCAGTACTTC

V: TRBV5-6
J: TRBJ1-1
D: -
CDR3: CASSSLGEAFF
DNA: TGTGCCAGCAGCTCCCTCGGGGAAGCTTTCTTT

V: TRBV9
J: TRBJ2-7
D: -
CDR3: CASSVEDFYSYEQYF
DNA: TGTGCCAGCAGCGTAGAAGACTTTTACTCCTACGAGCAGTACTTC

V: TRBV10-3
J: TRBJ1-2
D: TRBD1
CDR3: CAISEPGQAYGYTF
DNA: TGTGCCATCAGTGAGCCGGGACAGGCCTATGGCTACACCTTC

V: TRBV9
J: TRBJ1-5
D: -
CDR3: CASSVTGNVNQPQHF
DNA: TGTGCCAGCAGCGTTACGGGGAACGTCAATCAGCCCCAGCATTTT

V: TRBV30
J: TRBJ2-7
D: TRBD1
CDR3: CACSRDRSYEQYF
DNA: TGTGCCTGTTCCCGGGACAGATCCTACGAGCAGTACTTC

V: TRBV28
J: TRBJ2-5
D: -
CDR3: CASSSIGDFRETQYF
DNA: TGTGCCAGCAGTTCAATAGGGGATTTTAGAGAGACCCAGTACTTC

V: TRBV19
J: TRBJ2-7
D: TRBD1
CDR3: CASSIAGTDLYEQYF
DNA: TGTGCCAGTAGTATAGCAGGGACAGACCTCTACGAGCAGTACTTC